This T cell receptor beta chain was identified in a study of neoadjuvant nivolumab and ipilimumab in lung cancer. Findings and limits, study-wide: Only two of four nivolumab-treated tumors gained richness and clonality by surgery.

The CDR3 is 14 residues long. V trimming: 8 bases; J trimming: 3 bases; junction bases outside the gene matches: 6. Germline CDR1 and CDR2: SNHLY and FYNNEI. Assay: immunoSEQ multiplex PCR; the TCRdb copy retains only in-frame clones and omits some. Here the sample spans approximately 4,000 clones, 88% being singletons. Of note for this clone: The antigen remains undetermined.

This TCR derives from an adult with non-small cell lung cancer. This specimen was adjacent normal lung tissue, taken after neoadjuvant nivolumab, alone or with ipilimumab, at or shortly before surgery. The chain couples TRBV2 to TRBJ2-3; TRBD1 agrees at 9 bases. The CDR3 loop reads CASGKDRGTDTQYF. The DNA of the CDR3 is TGTGCCAGCGGAAAGGACAGGGGAACAGATACGCAGTATTTT.